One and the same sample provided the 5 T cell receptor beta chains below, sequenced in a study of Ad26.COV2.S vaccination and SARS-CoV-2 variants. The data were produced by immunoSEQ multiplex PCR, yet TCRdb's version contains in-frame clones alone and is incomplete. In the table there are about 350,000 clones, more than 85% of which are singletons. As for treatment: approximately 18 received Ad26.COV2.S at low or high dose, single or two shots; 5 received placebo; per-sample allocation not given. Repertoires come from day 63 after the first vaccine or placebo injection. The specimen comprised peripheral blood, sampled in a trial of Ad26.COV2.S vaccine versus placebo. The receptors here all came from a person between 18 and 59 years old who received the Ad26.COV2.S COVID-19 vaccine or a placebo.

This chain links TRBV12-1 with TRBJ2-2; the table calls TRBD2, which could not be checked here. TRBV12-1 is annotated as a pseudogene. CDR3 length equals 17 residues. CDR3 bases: TGTGCCAGCAGCTTTGGGGCAGGGAGGGTTAACTCCGGGGAGCTGTTTTTT. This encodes CASSFGAGRVNSGELFF.

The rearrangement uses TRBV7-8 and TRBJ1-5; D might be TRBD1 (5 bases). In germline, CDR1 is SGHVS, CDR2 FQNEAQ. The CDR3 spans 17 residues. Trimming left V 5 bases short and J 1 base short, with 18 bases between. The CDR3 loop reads CASSPNGLAGSNQPQHF. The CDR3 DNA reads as TGTGCCAGCAGCCCCAACGGGCTGGCAGGGAGCAATCAGCCCCAGCATTTT.

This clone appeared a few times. The CDR3 reads CASSQEAGQGFYSPLHF. The CDR3 DNA reads TGTGCCAGCAGCCAAGAGGCAGGACAGGGTTTCTATTCACCCCTCCACTTT. The V and J genes are TRBV3-1 (or the pseudogene TRBV3-2) and TRBJ1-6; TRBD1 aligns across 8 bases. Germline lookup yields CDR1 LGHDT and CDR2 YNNKEL (reference sequence). The CDR3 contains 17 residues. V dropped 0 bases and J dropped 8; count of bases not matched to a gene: 9.

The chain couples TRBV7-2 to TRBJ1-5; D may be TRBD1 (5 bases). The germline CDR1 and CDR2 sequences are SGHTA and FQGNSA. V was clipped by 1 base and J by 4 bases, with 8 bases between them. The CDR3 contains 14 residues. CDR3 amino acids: CASSLGAGNQPQHF. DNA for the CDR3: TGTGCCAGCAGCTTAGGGGCAGGGAATCAGCCCCAGCATTTT.

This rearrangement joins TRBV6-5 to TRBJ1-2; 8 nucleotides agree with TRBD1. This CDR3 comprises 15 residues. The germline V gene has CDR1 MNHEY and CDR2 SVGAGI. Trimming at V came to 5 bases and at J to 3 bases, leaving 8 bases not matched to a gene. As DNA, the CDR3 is TGTGCCAGCAGTCCCACCATGACAGGGGACTATGGCTACACCTTC. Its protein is CASSPTMTGDYGYTF.